This T cell receptor beta chain was captured by sequencing in a study of T cells after yellow fever vaccination. Findings and caveats of the study: The secondary response peaked faster, at day 5 versus 15, but was weaker.

The authors made TCR cDNA by 5'RACE template switching, adding a universal primer site and UMIs. TCRdb independently ran MiXCR on the 5' RACE reads; one entry per CDR3 protein. The sample lists about 340,000 distinct CDR3 sequences, approximately 3.9% occurring once. This clonotype was counted many times. Its antigen is still unknown. The CDR3 sequence is 13 residues long. Germline V gene lookup returns CDR1 SGHVS and CDR2 FNYEAQ. The V gene end was trimmed by 4 bases and the J gene end by 6 bases; junction bases not matched to a gene: 5. V gene TRBV7-6 combines with J gene TRBJ1-1; 7 nucleotides align to TRBD1. This sequence originates from a man aged 18-30 years who received the YFV17D yellow fever vaccine. The starting material was PBMCs, obtained 5 days after the yellow fever booster vaccination. The CDR3 sequence: CASSSIQGSEAFF. Written as DNA, the CDR3 is TGTGCCAGCAGCTCCATACAGGGGTCTGAAGCTTTCTTT.